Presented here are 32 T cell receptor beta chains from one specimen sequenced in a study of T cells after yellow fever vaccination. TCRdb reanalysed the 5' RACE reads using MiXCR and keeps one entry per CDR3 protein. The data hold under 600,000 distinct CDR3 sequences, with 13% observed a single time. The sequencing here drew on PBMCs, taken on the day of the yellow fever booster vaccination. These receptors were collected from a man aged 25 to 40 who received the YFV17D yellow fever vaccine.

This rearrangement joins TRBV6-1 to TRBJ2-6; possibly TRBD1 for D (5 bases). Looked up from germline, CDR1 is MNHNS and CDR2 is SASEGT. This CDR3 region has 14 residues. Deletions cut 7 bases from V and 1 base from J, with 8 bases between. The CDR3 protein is CASNQGSGANVLTF. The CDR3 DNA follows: TGTGCCAGCAATCAGGGTTCTGGGGCCAACGTCCTGACTTTC.

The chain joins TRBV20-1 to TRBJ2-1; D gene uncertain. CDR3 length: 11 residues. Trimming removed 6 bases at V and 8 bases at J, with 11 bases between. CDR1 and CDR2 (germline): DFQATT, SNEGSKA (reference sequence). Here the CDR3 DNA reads TGCAGTGCGATAGGTGCCTATGAGCAGTTCTTC. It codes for CSAIGAYEQFF.

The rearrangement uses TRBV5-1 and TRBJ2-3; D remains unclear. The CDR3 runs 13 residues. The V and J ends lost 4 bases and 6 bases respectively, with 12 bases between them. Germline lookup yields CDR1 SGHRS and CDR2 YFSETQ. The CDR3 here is CASSRITGDTQYF. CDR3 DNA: TGCGCCAGCAGCCGGATAACGGGCGATACGCAGTATTTT.

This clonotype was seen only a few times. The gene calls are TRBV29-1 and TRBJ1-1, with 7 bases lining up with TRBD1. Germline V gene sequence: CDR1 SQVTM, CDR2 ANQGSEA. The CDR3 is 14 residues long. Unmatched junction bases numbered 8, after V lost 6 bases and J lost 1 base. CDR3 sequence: CSVITGVGNTEAFF. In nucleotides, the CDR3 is TGCAGCGTGATCACAGGGGTGGGGAACACTGAAGCTTTCTTT.

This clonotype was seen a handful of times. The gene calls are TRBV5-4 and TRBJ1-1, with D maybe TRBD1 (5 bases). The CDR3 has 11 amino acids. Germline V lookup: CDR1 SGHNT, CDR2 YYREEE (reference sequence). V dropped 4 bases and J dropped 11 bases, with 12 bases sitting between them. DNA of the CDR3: TGTGCCAGCAGCGGCGGGGCCAGGGCTTTCTTT. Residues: CASSGGARAFF.

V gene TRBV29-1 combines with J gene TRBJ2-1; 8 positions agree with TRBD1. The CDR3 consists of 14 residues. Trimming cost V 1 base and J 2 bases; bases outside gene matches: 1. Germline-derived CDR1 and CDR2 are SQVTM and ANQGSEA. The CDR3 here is CSVEGQGTYNEQFF. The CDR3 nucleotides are TGCAGCGTTGAAGGACAGGGGACCTACAATGAGCAGTTCTTC.

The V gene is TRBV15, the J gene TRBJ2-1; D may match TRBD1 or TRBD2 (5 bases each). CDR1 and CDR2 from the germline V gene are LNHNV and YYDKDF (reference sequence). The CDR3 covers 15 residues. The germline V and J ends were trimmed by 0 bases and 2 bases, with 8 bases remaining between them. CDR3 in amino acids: CATSRDRGPYNEQFF. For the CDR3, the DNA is TGTGCCACCAGCAGAGATAGGGGACCCTACAATGAGCAGTTCTTC.

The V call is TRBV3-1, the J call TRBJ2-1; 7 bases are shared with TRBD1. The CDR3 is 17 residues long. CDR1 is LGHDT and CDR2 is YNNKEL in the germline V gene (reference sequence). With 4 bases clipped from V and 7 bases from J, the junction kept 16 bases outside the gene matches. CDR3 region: CASSPTGKKLEGNEQFF. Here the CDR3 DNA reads TGTGCCAGCAGCCCGACAGGGAAAAAACTGGAAGGGAATGAGCAGTTCTTC.

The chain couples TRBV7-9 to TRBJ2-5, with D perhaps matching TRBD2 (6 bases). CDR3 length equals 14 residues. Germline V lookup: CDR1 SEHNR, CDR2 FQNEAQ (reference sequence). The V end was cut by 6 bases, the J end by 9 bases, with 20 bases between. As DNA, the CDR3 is TGTGCCAGCAGGTCCTCCAGGCGGGATGGGTCCCAGTACTTC. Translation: CASRSSRRDGSQYF.

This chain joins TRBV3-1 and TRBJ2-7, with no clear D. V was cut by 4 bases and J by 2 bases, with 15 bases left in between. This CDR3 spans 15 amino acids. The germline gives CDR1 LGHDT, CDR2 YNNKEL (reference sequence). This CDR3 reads CASSPQAVGPYEQYF. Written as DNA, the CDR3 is TGTGCCAGCAGCCCCCAAGCTGTGGGCCCCTACGAGCAGTACTTC.

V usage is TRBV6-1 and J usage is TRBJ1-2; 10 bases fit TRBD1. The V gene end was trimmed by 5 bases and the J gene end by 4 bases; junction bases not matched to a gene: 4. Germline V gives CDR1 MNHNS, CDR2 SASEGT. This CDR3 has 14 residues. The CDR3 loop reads CASSIRDRGYGYTF. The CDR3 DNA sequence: TGTGCCAGCAGTATCCGGGACAGGGGCTATGGCTACACCTTC.

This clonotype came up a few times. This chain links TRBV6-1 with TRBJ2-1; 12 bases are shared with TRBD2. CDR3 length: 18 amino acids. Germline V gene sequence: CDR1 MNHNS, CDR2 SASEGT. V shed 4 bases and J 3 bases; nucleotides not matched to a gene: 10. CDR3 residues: CASSARLAGVLGYNEQFF. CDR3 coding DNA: TGTGCCAGCAGTGCGCGACTAGCGGGAGTCCTCGGCTACAATGAGCAGTTCTTC.

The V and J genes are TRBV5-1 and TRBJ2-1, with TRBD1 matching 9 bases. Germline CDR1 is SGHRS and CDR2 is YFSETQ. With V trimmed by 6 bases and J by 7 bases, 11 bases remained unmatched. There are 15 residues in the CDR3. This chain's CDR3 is CASTIQGAASNEQFF. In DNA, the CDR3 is TGCGCCAGCACAATACAGGGGGCGGCTTCTAATGAGCAGTTCTTC.

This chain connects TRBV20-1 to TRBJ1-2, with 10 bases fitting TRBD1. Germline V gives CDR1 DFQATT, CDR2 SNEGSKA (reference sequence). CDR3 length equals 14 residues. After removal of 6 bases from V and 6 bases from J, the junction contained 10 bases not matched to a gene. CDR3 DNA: TGCAGTGCCATGACCGGGACAGGGGTGAATGGCTACACCTTC. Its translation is CSAMTGTGVNGYTF.

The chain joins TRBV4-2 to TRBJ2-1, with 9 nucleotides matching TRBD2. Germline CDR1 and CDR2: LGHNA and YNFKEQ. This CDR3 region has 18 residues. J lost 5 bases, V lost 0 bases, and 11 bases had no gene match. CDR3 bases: TGTGCCAGCAGCCAAGAGGGTAGGGGCGGGAGGGCTAACAATGAGCAGTTCTTC. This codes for CASSQEGRGGRANNEQFF.

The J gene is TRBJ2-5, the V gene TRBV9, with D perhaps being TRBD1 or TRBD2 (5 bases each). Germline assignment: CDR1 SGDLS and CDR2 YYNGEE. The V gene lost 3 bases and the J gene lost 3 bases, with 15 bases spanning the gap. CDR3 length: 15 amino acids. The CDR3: CASSAWDRLEETQYF. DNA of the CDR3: TGTGCCAGCAGCGCCTGGGACCGCCTAGAAGAGACCCAGTACTTC.

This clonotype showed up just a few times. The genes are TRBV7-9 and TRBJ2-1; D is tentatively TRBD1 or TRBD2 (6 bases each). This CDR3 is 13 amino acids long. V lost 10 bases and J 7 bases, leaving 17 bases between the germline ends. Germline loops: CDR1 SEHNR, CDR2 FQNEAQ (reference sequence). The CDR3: CATSSGGGNEQFF. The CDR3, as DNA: TGTGCCACCTCCTCCGGGGGCGGGAATGAGCAGTTCTTC. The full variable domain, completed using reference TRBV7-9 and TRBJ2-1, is DTGVSQNPRHKITKRGQNVTFRCDPISEHNRLYWYRQTLGQGPEFLTYFQNEAQLEKSRLLSDRFSAERPKGSFSTLEIQRTEQGDSAMYLCATSSGGGNEQFFGPGTRLTVL.

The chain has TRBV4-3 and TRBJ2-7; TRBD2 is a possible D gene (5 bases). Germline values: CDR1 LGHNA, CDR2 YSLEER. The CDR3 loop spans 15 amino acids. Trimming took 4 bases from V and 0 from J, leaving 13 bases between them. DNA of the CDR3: TGCGCCAGCAGCCGCCAAGCGGTCCCCTCCTACGAGCAGTACTTC. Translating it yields CASSRQAVPSYEQYF.

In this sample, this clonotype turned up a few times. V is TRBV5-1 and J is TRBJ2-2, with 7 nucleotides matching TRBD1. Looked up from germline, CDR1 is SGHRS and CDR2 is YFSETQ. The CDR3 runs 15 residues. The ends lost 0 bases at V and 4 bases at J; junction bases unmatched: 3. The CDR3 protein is CASSLGQGFTGELFF. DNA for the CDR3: TGCGCCAGCAGCTTGGGACAGGGATTCACCGGGGAGCTGTTTTTT.

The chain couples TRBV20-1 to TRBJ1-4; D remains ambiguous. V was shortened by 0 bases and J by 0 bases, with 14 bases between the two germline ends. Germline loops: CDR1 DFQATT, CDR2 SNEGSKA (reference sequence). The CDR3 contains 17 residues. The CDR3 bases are TGCAGTGCTAGAGATCAGGTTCTATCTTCAACTAATGAAAAACTGTTTTTT. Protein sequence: CSARDQVLSSTNEKLFF.

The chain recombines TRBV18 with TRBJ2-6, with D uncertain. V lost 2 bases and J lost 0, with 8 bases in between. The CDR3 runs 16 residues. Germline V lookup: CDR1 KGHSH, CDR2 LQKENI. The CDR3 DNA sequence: TGTGCCAGCTCACCAGGGCGGACCTCTGGGGCCAACGTCCTGACTTTC. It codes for CASSPGRTSGANVLTF.

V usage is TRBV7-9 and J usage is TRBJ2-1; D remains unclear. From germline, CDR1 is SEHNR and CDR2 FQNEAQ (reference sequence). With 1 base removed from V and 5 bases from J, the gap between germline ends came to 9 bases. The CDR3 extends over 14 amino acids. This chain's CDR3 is CASSLEGIDNEQFF. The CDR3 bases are TGTGCCAGCAGCTTAGAAGGCATAGACAATGAGCAGTTCTTC.

The CDR3 DNA sequence: TGCGCCAGCAGCTTGGAATTTAACACTGAAGCTTTCTTT. As protein: CASSLEFNTEAFF. The rearrangement joins TRBV5-1 to TRBJ1-1, with unresolved D. Germline CDR1 reads SGHRS; CDR2 reads YFSETQ. Deletions cut 0 bases from V and 2 bases from J, with 5 bases between. This CDR3 region has 13 residues.

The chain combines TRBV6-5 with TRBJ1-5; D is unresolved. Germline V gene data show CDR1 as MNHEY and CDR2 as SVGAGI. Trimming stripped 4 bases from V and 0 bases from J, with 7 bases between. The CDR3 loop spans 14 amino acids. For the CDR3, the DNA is TGTGCCAGCAGTTTATCAGTTAGCAATCAGCCCCAGCATTTT. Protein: CASSLSVSNQPQHF.

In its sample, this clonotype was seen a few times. Written as DNA, the CDR3 is TGTGCCAGCAGCTTAGAAGGGGAGCCAGGGGAGCTGTTTTTT. Translation gives CASSLEGEPGELFF. This chain joins TRBV7-9 and TRBJ2-2; D assignment may be TRBD1 or TRBD2 (5 bases each). Germline loops: CDR1 SEHNR, CDR2 FQNEAQ (reference sequence). V lost 1 base and J 8 bases, leaving 11 bases between the germline ends. The CDR3 runs 14 residues.

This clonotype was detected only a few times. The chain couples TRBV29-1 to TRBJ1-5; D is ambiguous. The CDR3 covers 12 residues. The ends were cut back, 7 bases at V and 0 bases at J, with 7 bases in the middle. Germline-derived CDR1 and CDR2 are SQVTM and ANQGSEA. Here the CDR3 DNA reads TGCAGCGCTACGCTTAGCAATCAGCCCCAGCATTTT. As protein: CSATLSNQPQHF.

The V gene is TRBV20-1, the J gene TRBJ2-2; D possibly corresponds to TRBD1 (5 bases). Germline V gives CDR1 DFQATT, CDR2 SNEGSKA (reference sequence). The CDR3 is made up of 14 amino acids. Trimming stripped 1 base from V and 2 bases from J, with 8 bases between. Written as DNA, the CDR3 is TGCAGTGCTAGAGGACAGACAAACACCGGGGAGCTGTTTTTT. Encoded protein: CSARGQTNTGELFF.

The DNA of the CDR3 is TGTGCCAGCAGTTACGGGACAGGGGCGGACTATGGCTACACCTTC. This gives the protein CASSYGTGADYGYTF. The chain couples TRBV6-2 or TRBV6-3 to TRBJ1-2; TRBD1 matches 10 bases. J was trimmed by 3 bases and V by 2 bases; bases with no gene match: 3. CDR3 length: 15 amino acids. Per germline, CDR1 MNHEY and CDR2 SVGEGT.

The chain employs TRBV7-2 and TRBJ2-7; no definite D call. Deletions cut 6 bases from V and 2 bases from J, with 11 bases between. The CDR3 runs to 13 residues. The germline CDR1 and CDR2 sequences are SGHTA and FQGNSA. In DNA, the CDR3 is TGTGCCAGCAGTGCGGCGACCGCCTACGAGCAGTACTTC. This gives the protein CASSAATAYEQYF.

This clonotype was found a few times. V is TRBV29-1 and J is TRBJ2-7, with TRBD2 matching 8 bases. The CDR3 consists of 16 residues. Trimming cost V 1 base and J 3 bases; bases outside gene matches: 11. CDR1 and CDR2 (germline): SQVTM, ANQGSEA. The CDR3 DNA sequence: TGCAGCGTTGAAGTGGAAGCGGGAGCCGCCGTCTACGAGCAGTACTTC. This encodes CSVEVEAGAAVYEQYF.

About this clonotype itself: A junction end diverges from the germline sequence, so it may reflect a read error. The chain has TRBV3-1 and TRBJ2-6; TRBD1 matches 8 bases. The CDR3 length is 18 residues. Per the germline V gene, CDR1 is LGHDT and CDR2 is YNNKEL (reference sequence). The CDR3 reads CASRPQGASYSGANVVTF. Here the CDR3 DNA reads TGTGCCAGCAGGCCTCAGGGGGCCTCTTACTCTGGGGCCAACGTCGTGACTTTC.

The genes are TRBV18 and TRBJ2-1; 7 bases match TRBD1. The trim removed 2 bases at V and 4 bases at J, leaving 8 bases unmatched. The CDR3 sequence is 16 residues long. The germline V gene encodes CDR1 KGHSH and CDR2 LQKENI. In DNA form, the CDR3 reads TGTGCCAGCTCACCAAGGACAGGTAGTCCTTACAATGAGCAGTTCTTC. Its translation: CASSPRTGSPYNEQFF. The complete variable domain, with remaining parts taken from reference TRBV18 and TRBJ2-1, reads NAGVMQNPRHLVRRRGQEARLRCSPMKGHSHVYWYRQLPEEGLKFMVYLQKENIIDESGMPKERFSAEFPKEGPSILRIQQVVRGDSAAYFCASSPRTGSPYNEQFFGPGTRLTVL.